This T cell receptor (beta chain) was obtained from a study of yellow fever vaccine responses in identical twins. Overall study results and limits: As reported, the vaccine T cell response of twins seemed partly convergent and partly personalized.

TCRdb re-called the RT-PCR reads through MiXCR, storing one row per CDR3 protein. The table shows roughly 5,700 distinct CDR3 sequences, with 60% to 80% occurring only once. On this clonotype: Its antigen remains unknown.

The CDR3 covers 14 residues. Germline V lookup: CDR1 LGHNA, CDR2 YNFKEQ. The V end lost 0 bases, the J end lost 9 bases, and 11 bases lay between the germline ends. The material was T cells from blood (PBMCs), unsorted or a sorted subset (not recorded which), obtained before or after yellow fever vaccination (not recorded which). The gene calls are TRBV4-2 and TRBJ2-2; D gene unclear. The clonotype comes from a woman aged 18-35 years who received the yellow fever vaccine. The CDR3 reads CASSQETGLRELFF. The CDR3 coding sequence is TGTGCCAGCAGCCAAGAAACTGGGCTCCGGGAGCTGTTTTTT.